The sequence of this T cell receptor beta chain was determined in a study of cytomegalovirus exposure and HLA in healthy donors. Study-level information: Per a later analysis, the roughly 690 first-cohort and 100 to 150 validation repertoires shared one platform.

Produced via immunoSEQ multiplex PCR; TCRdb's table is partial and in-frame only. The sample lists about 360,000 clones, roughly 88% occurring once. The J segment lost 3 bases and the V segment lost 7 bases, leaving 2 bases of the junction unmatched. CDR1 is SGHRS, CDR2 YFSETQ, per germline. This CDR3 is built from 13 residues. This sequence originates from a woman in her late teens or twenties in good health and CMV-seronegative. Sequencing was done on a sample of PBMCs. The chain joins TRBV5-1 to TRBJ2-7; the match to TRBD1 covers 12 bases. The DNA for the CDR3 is TGCGCCAGCGGGACAGGGGGCATCTACGAGCAGTACTTC. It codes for CASGTGGIYEQYF.